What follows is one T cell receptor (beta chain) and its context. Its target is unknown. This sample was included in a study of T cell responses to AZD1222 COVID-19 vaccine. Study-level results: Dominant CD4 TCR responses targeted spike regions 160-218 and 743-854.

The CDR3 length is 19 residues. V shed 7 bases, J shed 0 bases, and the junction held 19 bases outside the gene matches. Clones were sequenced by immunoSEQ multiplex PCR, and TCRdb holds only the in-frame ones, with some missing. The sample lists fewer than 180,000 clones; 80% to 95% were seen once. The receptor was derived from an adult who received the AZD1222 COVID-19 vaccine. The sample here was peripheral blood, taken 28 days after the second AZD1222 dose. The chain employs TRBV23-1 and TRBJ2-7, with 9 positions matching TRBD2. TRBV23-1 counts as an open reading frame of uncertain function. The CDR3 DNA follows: TGCGCCAGCAATCTTTACGTCATGCTAGCGGGATTCACCTCCTACGAGCAGTACTTC. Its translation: CASNLYVMLAGFTSYEQYF.